This T cell receptor beta chain originates from a study of blood T cell repertoires in COVID-19. Those who participated ranged in age from roughly 18 to 100 years and resided in 20 to 30 US areas. V shed 1 base, J shed 6 bases, and the junction held 6 bases outside the gene matches. CDR1 is SGHTA, CDR2 FQGNSA, per germline. The CDR3 is 14 residues long. In this sample, this clone turned up once. Assay: immunoSEQ multiplex PCR; the TCRdb copy retains only in-frame clones and omits some. This table has a few hundred thousand clones, approximately 86% appearing once. Source material: PBMCs or T cells enriched from blood (not recorded which). This chain uses TRBV7-2 with TRBJ2-7; the match to TRBD2 covers 7 bases. The clonotype originates from a woman aged 18-35 years who had recovered from COVID-19. This CDR3 reads CASSLVGLEGEQYF. The DNA of the CDR3 is TGTGCCAGCAGCTTAGTTGGACTAGAGGGCGAGCAGTACTTC.